One and the same sample provided the 18 T cell receptor beta chains below, sequenced in a study of tumor and adjacent non-tumor tissue in lung cancer listed by TCRdb under 2018. RNA was extracted from bulk unsorted tissue and checked for quality with a NanoDrop ND-1000 and an Agilent 2100. The library was made by multiplex PCR. The instrument was an Illumina HiSeq 2500. Following protocols modified from ARM-PCR, the researchers constructed TCRbeta libraries through three rounds of nested PCR with primers (Table S4). TCRdb itself trimmed the public reads at Q25 with fastp, ran MiXCR and retained productive beta chains. For every CDR3 protein sequence, its rows merge into one entry that carries the most common genes and DNA. The sample table holds 95,000 to 150,000 distinct CDR3 sequences, of which around three fifths were seen once. The ten most abundant clones make up more than 10% of the sample.

Sample: lung tumor tissue. Source of these receptors: a man aged 25-45 years with non-small cell lung cancer.

The V call is TRBV7-8, the J call TRBJ1-3, with 9 nucleotides matching TRBD1. CDR3 length equals 17 residues. The ends lost 5 bases at V and 0 bases at J; junction bases unmatched: 8. CDR1 and CDR2 from the germline V gene are SGHVS and FQNEAQ. CDR3 sequence: CASSTGGRTSSGNTIYF. In DNA, the CDR3 is TGTGCCAGCAGCACAGGGGGCAGGACGAGCTCTGGAAACACCATATATTTT. The full variable domain, completed using reference TRBV7-8 and TRBJ1-3, is GAGVSQSPRYKVAKRGQDVALRCDPISGHVSLFWYQQALGQGPEFLTYFQNEAQLDKSGLPSDRFFAERPEGSVSTLKIQRTQQEDSAVYLCASSTGGRTSSGNTIYFGEGSWLTVV.

A word on this clonotype: The junction differs from germline at one of its ends, possibly a read error. V usage is TRBV6-5 and J usage is TRBJ2-2, with D unresolved. This CDR3 spans 14 amino acids. Germline V gives CDR1 MNHEY, CDR2 SVGAGI. The CDR3 DNA reads TGTGCCAGCAGTTACTGGACGAACACCCGGGAGCTGTTTTTT. Translating gives CASSYWTNTRELFF.

This clonotype was observed many times. The chain has TRBV4-1 and TRBJ2-7; D remains unclear. The CDR3 contains 16 residues. CDR1 is MGHRA, CDR2 YSYEKL, per germline. Trimming removed 0 bases from V and 2 bases from J, with 14 bases in between. CDR3 loop: CASSQDEIGGTYEQYF. DNA of the CDR3: TGCGCCAGCAGCCAAGACGAGATCGGCGGAACCTACGAGCAGTACTTC.

Turning to this clonotype: At one boundary the junction diverges from the germline segment, which might be a read error. V is TRBV20-1 and J is TRBJ2-7, with D uncertain. Germline CDR1 and CDR2: DFQATT and SNEGSKA (reference sequence). The CDR3 has 13 amino acids. The DNA for the CDR3 is TGCAGTGCGGTATTGGACGGCATCTACGGGCAGTACTTC. It specifies CSAVLDGIYGQYF.

There are a few counts of this clonotype. A much bigger clone sits one base away, suggesting this may be a read error. This rearrangement joins TRBV12-3 or TRBV12-4 to TRBJ1-5; D is unclear. Deletions cut 2 bases from V and 1 base from J, with 6 bases between. The CDR3 covers 14 residues. CDR3 sequence: CASSLMGSNQPQHF. The CDR3 bases are TGTGCCAGCAGTTTAATGGGGAGCAATCAGCCCCAGCATTTT.

The rearrangement uses TRBV20-1 and TRBJ2-3; 9 bases fit TRBD2. CDR3 length: 13 residues. V was clipped by 8 bases and J by 12 bases; unmatched bases: 15. CDR1 is DFQATT and CDR2 is SNEGSKA in the germline V gene (reference sequence). The CDR3 loop reads CSSKGAGGDAQYF. The CDR3 bases are TGCAGTTCGAAGGGAGCGGGGGGCGATGCACAGTATTTT.

The chain has TRBV11-3 and TRBJ1-1; D not resolved. CDR3 length equals 12 residues. CDR1 is SGHNT and CDR2 is YENEEA in the germline V gene. Trimming took off 9 bases at V and 3 bases at J, with 11 bases between the two ends. CDR3 in DNA: TGTGCCAGTAGCCTGACGGACACTGAAGCTTTCTTT. This translates into CASSLTDTEAFF.

Details on this clonotype: Just one base apart from a much larger clone, this may be a read error. V and J are TRBV20-1 and TRBJ1-2, with unresolved D. The CDR3 runs 11 residues. Germline V gene data show CDR1 as DFQATT and CDR2 as SNEGSKA (reference sequence). As DNA, the CDR3 is TGCAGTGCTAGACGGGGTATATGGGCAGGATTC. It codes for CSARRGIWAGF.

As concerns this clonotype: At one boundary the junction diverges from the germline segment, which might be a read error. In DNA, the CDR3 is TGTGCTACCAGTGATCCCGGACAGGGCCCGGAGTATTTT. This gives the protein CATSDPGQGPEYF. The chain joins TRBV24-1 to TRBJ2-3, with TRBD1 matching 8 bases. Per the germline V gene, CDR1 is KGHDR and CDR2 is SFDVKD. CDR3 length equals 13 residues.

As to this clonotype: A much larger clone differs from this one at a single base, so this may be a read error. The chain is built from TRBV4-3 and TRBJ2-7; D is unresolved. Germline values: CDR1 LGHNA, CDR2 YSLEER. The length of the CDR3 is 15 residues. The V end was cut by 4 bases, the J end by 7 bases, with 20 bases between. CDR3 loop: CASSRFNLALLEQYF. The CDR3 nucleotides are TGCGCCAGCAGCCGTTTTAATTTAGCTCTCCTTGAGCAGTACTTC.

This clonotype was recorded only once. One end of the junction varies from germline; a read error may be responsible. This chain uses TRBV24-1 with TRBJ1-5; possible D gene TRBD1, 6 bases. The CDR3 contains 17 residues. CDR1 and CDR2 (germline): KGHDR, SFDVKD. In nucleotides, the CDR3 is TGTGCCACCAGTGACTCCAGGGTTGGGGGCAGCAATCAGGCCCAGCATTTT. This gives the protein CATSDSRVGGSNQAQHF.

Details on this clonotype: This is likely a read error, given that the CDR3 carries no conserved phenylalanine or tryptophan at its end. V is TRBV11-3 and J is TRBJ2-7; no clear D. V was cut by 5 bases and J by 0 bases, with 14 bases left in between. The CDR3 has 15 residues. Looked up from germline, CDR1 is SGHNT and CDR2 is YENEEA. The CDR3 is CASSPRGRSSYEQYL. CDR3 DNA: TGTGCCAGCAGCCCGCGTGGCAGGAGCTCCTACGAGCAGTACCTC.

Notes on this clonotype: A read error may explain this, as a much larger clone is one base away. This chain uses TRBV7-8 with TRBJ2-3; unclear D gene. Germline V gene data show CDR1 as SGHVS and CDR2 as FQNEAQ. The CDR3 has 12 amino acids. V lost 3 bases and J 7 bases, leaving 8 bases between the germline ends. CDR3 coding DNA: TGTGCCAGCAGCTTGGATGCATATACGCAGTATTTT. Translating it yields CASSLDAYTQYF.

In the case of this clonotype: Being one base from a much bigger clone, this may be a read error. This rearrangement joins TRBV12-3 or TRBV12-4 to TRBJ2-5, with a tentative D call TRBD1 (5 bases). The CDR3 is made up of 14 amino acids. CDR3 nucleotides: TGTGCCAGCAGTCTCATTCAGGGTCAAGAGATCCAGTACTTC. Residues: CASSLIQGQEIQYF.

This clonotype occurred a few times. The chain couples TRBV10-3 to TRBJ1-4, with 10 bases lining up with TRBD1. The CDR3 length is 15 residues. V lost 5 bases to trimming and J lost 10 bases; unmatched junction nucleotides: 10. Germline CDR1 ENHRY, CDR2 SYGVKD. The CDR3, as DNA: TGTGCCATCAGTTCCGGGACAGGGGAATATGGAAAACTGTTTTTT. It encodes CAISSGTGEYGKLFF.

Regarding this clonotype: One end of the junction does not line up with germline, which may come from a read error. The V call is TRBV6-5, the J call TRBJ2-3; the D is unclear. The germline gives CDR1 MNHEY, CDR2 SVGAGI. The CDR3 runs 14 residues. The CDR3 sequence is CASNYYPLEDTQFF. The CDR3 DNA reads as TGTGCCAGCAATTACTACCCGCTAGAGGATACGCAGTTTTTT.

On this clonotype: Given a much more abundant clone one base away, this may be a read error. The V and J genes are TRBV24-1 and TRBJ2-1, with 11 bases aligning to TRBD1. This CDR3 spans 16 amino acids. CDR1 is KGHDR, CDR2 SFDVKD, per germline. For the CDR3, the DNA is TGTGCCACCAATGATTTGGGGACAGGGGGTTACAATGAGCAGTTCTTC. As protein: CATNDLGTGGYNEQFF.

CDR3 DNA: TGTGCCAGCAGTTACTCAACAGGCTCCGGGGAGCTGTTTTTT. Protein: CASSYSTGSGELFF. The chain carries TRBV6-2 or TRBV6-3 and TRBJ2-2; a weak D match, TRBD1 (5 bases). The CDR3 totals 14 residues. The germline V and J ends were trimmed by 0 bases and 6 bases, with 8 bases remaining between them. The germline V gene encodes CDR1 MNHEY and CDR2 SVGEGT.